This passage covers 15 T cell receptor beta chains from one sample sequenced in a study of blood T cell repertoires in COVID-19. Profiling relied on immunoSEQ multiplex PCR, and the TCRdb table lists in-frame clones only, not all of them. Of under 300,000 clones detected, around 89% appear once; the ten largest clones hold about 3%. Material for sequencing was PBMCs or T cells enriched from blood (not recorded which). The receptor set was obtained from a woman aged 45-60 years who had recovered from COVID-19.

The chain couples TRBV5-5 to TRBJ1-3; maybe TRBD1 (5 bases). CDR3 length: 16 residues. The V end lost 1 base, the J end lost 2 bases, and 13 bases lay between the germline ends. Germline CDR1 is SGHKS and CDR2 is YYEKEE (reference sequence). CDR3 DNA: TGTGCCAGCAGCTTGATCCGGGGGATCGCTGGAAACACCATATATTTT. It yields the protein CASSLIRGIAGNTIYF.

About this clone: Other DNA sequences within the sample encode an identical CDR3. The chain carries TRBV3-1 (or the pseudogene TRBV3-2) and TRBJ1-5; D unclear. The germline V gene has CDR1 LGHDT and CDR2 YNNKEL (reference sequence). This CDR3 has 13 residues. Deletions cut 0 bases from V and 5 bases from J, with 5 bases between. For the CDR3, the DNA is TGTGCCAGCAGCCAAGACCGAGATCAGCCCCAGCATTTT. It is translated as CASSQDRDQPQHF.

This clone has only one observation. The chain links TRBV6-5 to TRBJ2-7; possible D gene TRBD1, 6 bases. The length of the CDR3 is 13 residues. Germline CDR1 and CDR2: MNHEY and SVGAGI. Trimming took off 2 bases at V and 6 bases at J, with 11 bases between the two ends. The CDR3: CASSYRTGLEQYF. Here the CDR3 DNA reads TGTGCCAGCAGTTACCGTACAGGGCTCGAGCAGTACTTC.

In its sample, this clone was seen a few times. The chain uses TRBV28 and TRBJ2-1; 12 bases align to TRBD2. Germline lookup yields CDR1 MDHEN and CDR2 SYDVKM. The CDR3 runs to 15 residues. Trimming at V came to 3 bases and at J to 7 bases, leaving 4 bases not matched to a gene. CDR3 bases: TGTGCCAGCAGTTTCAAAACTAGCGGGAGGAATGAGCAGTTCTTC. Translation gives CASSFKTSGRNEQFF.

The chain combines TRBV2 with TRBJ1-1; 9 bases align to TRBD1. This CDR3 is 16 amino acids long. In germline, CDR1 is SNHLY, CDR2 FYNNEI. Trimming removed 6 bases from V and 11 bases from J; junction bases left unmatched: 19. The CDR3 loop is CASSSHPTGTGNYAFF. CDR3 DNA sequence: TGTGCCAGCAGCAGCCACCCCACCGGGACAGGGAATTACGCTTTCTTT.

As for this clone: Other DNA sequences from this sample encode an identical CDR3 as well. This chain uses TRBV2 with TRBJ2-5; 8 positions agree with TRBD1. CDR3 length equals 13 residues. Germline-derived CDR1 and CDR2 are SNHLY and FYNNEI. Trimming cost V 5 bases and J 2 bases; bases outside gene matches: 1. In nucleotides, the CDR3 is TGTGCCAGCAGTCGACAGGGGCAAGAGACCCAGTACTTC. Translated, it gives CASSRQGQETQYF.

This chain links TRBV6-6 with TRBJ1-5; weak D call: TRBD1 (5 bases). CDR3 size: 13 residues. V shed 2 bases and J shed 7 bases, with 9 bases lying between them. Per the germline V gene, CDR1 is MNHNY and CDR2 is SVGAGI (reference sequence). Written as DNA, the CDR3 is TGTGCCAGCAGTTACGGGGGGATGCAGCCCCAGCATTTT. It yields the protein CASSYGGMQPQHF.

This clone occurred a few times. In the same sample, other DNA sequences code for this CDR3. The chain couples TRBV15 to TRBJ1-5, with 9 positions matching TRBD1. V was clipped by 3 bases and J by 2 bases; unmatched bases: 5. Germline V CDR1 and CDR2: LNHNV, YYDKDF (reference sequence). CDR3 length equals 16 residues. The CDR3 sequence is CATSRGQGLGNQPQHF. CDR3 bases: TGTGCCACCAGCAGGGGACAGGGACTTGGCAATCAGCCCCAGCATTTT.

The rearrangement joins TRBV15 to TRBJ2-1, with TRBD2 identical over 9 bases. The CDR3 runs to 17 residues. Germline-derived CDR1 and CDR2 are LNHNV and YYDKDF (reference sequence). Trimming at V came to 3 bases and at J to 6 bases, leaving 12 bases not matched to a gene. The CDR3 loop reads CATSRTSGRQIRNEQFF. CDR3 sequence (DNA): TGTGCCACCAGCAGGACTAGCGGAAGGCAAATCCGCAATGAGCAGTTCTTC.

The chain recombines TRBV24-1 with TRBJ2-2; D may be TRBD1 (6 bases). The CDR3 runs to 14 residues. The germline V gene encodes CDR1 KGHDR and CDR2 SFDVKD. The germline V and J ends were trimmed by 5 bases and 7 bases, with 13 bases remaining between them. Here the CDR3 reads CATSGPGEIGELFF. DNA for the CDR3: TGTGCCACCAGTGGCCCAGGGGAGATCGGGGAGCTGTTTTTT.

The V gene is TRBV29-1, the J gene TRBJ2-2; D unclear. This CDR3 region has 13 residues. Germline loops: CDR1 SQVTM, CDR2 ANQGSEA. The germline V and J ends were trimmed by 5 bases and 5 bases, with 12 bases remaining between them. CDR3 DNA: TGCAGCGTTAGCAACACCGGGACCGGGGAGCTGTTTTTT. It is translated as CSVSNTGTGELFF.

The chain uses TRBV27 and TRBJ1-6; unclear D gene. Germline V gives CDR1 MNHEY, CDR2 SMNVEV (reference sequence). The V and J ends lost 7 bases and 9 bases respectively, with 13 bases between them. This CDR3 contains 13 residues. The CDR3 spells CASTETRASPLHF. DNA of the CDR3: TGTGCCAGCACCGAAACGCGGGCTTCACCCCTCCACTTT.

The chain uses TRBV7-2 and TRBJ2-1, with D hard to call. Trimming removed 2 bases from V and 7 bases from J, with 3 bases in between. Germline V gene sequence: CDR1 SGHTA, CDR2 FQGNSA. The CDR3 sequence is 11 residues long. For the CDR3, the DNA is TGTGCCAGCAGCTTATCGAATGAGCAGTTCTTC. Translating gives CASSLSNEQFF.

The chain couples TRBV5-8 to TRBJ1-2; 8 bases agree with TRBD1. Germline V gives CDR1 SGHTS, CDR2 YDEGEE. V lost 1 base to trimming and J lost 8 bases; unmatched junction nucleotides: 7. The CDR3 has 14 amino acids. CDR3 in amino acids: CASSLRQGATGYTF. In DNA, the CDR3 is TGTGCCAGCAGCTTGCGGCAGGGGGCAACGGGCTACACCTTC.

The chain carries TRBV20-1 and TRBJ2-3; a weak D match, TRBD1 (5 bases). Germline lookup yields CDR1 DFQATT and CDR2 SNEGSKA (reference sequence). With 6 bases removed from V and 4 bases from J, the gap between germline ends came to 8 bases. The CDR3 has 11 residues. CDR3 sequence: CSAIRADTQYF. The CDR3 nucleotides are TGCAGTGCAATCAGGGCAGATACGCAGTATTTT.